The clone carrying this T cell receptor beta chain came up many times. TCRdb analysed the 5' RACE reads with MiXCR anew, one entry per CDR3 protein. The sample gives 55,000 to 65,000 distinct CDR3 sequences, more than 9% of which show up once; 6.5% is in the top ten. The J segment lost 3 bases and the V segment lost 0 bases, leaving 12 bases of the junction unmatched. The germline V gene encodes CDR1 MNHNY and CDR2 SVGAGI (reference sequence). This CDR3 has 18 residues. This sample was taken from a study of early T cells in non-severe SARS-CoV-2 infection. The origin of this receptor is an adult who was a healthcare worker with PCR-confirmed SARS-CoV-2 infection or an uninfected control (not recorded which). V usage is TRBV6-6 and J usage is TRBJ2-7; 9 bases match TRBD2. Specimen: whole blood. The DNA for the CDR3 is TGTGCCAGCAGTTACTCGCTGTCCGGGCGGACTAGCGTCTACGAGCAGTACTTC. Protein product: CASSYSLSGRTSVYEQYF.